These 31 T cell receptor beta chains were all obtained from the same sample, sequenced in a study of early T cells in non-severe SARS-CoV-2 infection. TCRdb re-called the 5' RACE reads through MiXCR, storing one row per CDR3 protein. This sample has around 53,000 distinct CDR3 sequences, with 10% to 15% found just once. The sequencing used whole blood, collected at baseline. The receptors were sampled from an adult who was a healthcare worker with PCR-confirmed SARS-CoV-2 infection or an uninfected control (not recorded which).

This clonotype showed up just a few times. This chain connects TRBV7-3 to TRBJ2-2; a possible D gene is TRBD2 (5 bases). Between the trimmed V and J ends, which lost 5 bases and 6 bases, there was a span of 13 bases. Germline V gene lookup returns CDR1 SGHTA and CDR2 FQGTGA. The CDR3 loop spans 14 amino acids. The CDR3 is CASSPGWGSGELFF. The DNA for the CDR3 is TGTGCCAGCAGCCCGGGGTGGGGATCCGGGGAGCTGTTTTTT.

This clonotype was observed at least ten times. V gene TRBV24-1 combines with J gene TRBJ1-2; D is unresolved. CDR1 is KGHDR and CDR2 is SFDVKD in the germline V gene. The CDR3 is 11 amino acids. V dropped 3 bases and J dropped 6 bases, with 4 bases sitting between them. The CDR3 nucleotides are TGTGCCACCAGTGATCGAGATGGCTACACCTTC. It translates to CATSDRDGYTF.

The V and J genes are TRBV11-2 and TRBJ2-7; the match to TRBD2 covers 8 bases. CDR1 is SGHAT, CDR2 FQNNGV, per germline. V shed 1 base and J 5 bases; nucleotides not matched to a gene: 1. This CDR3 is 13 amino acids long. CDR3: CASSLAGGHEQYF. CDR3 bases: TGTGCCAGCAGCTTAGCGGGAGGGCACGAGCAGTACTTC.

This clonotype came up a few times. This chain connects TRBV5-5 to TRBJ1-5, with D uncertain. Germline CDR1 SGHKS, CDR2 YYEKEE (reference sequence). V gave up 2 bases and J gave up 5 bases, with 11 bases separating them. CDR3 length: 14 residues. The DNA for the CDR3 is TGTGCCAGCAGCTTCGCGGTTACGTATCAGCCCCAGCATTTT. The encoded protein is CASSFAVTYQPQHF.

The rearrangement links TRBV7-2 to TRBJ1-6, with unresolved D. Between the trimmed V and J ends, which lost 1 base and 6 bases, there was a span of 7 bases. From germline, CDR1 is SGHTA and CDR2 FQGNSA. The CDR3 has 14 amino acids. CDR3 DNA: TGTGCCAGCAGCTTAGGACTCCTTAATTCACCCCTCCACTTT. This gives the protein CASSLGLLNSPLHF.

CDR3 nucleotide sequence: TGTGCCAGCACCTACCGCGGGGCAGGAAACACCATATATTTT. Its translation is CASTYRGAGNTIYF. V usage is TRBV6-5 and J usage is TRBJ1-3; perhaps TRBD1 as D (5 bases). The germline CDR1 and CDR2 sequences are MNHEY and SVGAGI. V lost 7 bases and J 4 bases, leaving 14 bases between the germline ends. This CDR3 spans 14 amino acids.

The chain has TRBV11-2 and TRBJ2-7; no firm D call. This CDR3 has 15 amino acids. Trimming left V 4 bases short and J 2 bases short, with 15 bases between. The germline gives CDR1 SGHAT, CDR2 FQNNGV. CDR3: CASSSNVGNTYEQYF. The DNA of the CDR3 is TGTGCCAGCAGCTCCAACGTGGGGAATACCTACGAGCAGTACTTC.

The chain recombines TRBV5-4 with TRBJ2-1; weak D call: TRBD2 (6 bases). V lost 4 bases, J lost 6 bases, and 11 bases lay in between. CDR1 and CDR2 from the germline V gene are SGHNT and YYREEE (reference sequence). This CDR3 has 13 amino acids. The CDR3 loop is CASSGGLSNEQFF. The CDR3 DNA follows: TGTGCCAGCAGCGGGGGACTCTCCAATGAGCAGTTCTTC.

This clonotype was seen at least ten times. V and J are TRBV6-2 or TRBV6-3 and TRBJ1-5, with D perhaps TRBD1 (5 bases). The CDR3 sequence is 15 residues long. V lost 7 bases and J 1 base, leaving 14 bases between the germline ends. CDR1 MNHEY and CDR2 SVGEGT come from the germline V gene. CDR3 DNA sequence: TGTGCCAGCACCTTACGGGGGGTGAGCAATCAGCCCCAGCATTTT. Translated, it gives CASTLRGVSNQPQHF.

This rearrangement joins TRBV28 to TRBJ2-3; 11 bases agree with TRBD2. The length of the CDR3 is 15 residues. V shed 5 bases and J 4 bases; nucleotides not matched to a gene: 5. Per the germline V gene, CDR1 is MDHEN and CDR2 is SYDVKM. The CDR3 is CASSTLAGGADTQYF. CDR3 nucleotides: TGTGCCAGCAGTACCTTAGCGGGAGGGGCAGATACGCAGTATTTT.

The chain links TRBV3-1 to TRBJ2-5; a weak D match, TRBD1 (5 bases). Germline V gives CDR1 LGHDT, CDR2 YNNKEL (reference sequence). CDR3 size: 14 residues. V was pared by 7 bases and J by 3 bases, with 15 bases between. The CDR3 spells CASTPRAGKETQYF. The CDR3 region has the DNA TGTGCCAGCACCCCTAGGGCAGGGAAAGAGACCCAGTACTTC.

This clonotype was seen a handful of times. The gene calls are TRBV5-5 and TRBJ1-4; a weak D match, TRBD1 (5 bases). V was trimmed by 6 bases and J by 4 bases, leaving 16 bases between them. CDR1 is SGHKS, CDR2 YYEKEE, per germline (reference sequence). The CDR3 extends over 15 amino acids. This chain's CDR3 is CASKLNPGNNEKLFF. CDR3 coding DNA: TGTGCCAGCAAGCTAAATCCAGGGAATAATGAAAAACTGTTTTTT.

In its sample, this clonotype was seen many times. At one end the junction does not follow the germline gene, possibly because of a read error. The V and J genes are TRBV12-3 or TRBV12-4 and TRBJ1-2; possibly TRBD1 for D (6 bases). The CDR3 totals 11 residues. CDR3 protein: CASSTDRLMAF. CDR3 sequence (DNA): TGTGCCAGCAGTACCGACAGGTTGATGGCCTTC.

This sequence joins TRBV6-2 or TRBV6-3 and TRBJ2-5; TRBD1 is a possible D gene (5 bases). CDR1 is MNHEY and CDR2 is SVGEGT in the germline V gene. The CDR3 extends over 13 amino acids. Between the trimmed V and J ends, which lost 7 bases and 1 base, there was a span of 10 bases. Here the CDR3 reads CASKSTAQETQYF. Here the CDR3 DNA reads TGTGCCAGCAAGTCGACAGCCCAAGAGACCCAGTACTTC.

The gene calls are TRBV27 and TRBJ2-5; TRBD1 aligns across 9 bases. The CDR3 length is 15 residues. Germline lookup yields CDR1 MNHEY and CDR2 SMNVEV (reference sequence). V shed 1 base and J 5 bases; nucleotides not matched to a gene: 5. CDR3 sequence (DNA): TGTGCCAGCAGTTTATGGGGACAGGGTCCGGAGACCCAGTACTTC. Translating it yields CASSLWGQGPETQYF.

This clonotype appeared many times. The chain employs TRBV20-1 and TRBJ2-3; 9 nucleotides match TRBD2. V gave up 5 bases and J gave up 4 bases; unmatched junction bases: 10. Germline CDR1 reads DFQATT; CDR2 reads SNEGSKA (reference sequence). This CDR3 is built from 15 residues. CDR3 DNA: TGCAGTGCTCTTGGTCCTAGCGGGATGTCAGATACGCAGTATTTT. It yields the protein CSALGPSGMSDTQYF.

This clonotype occurred many times. The J gene is TRBJ2-1, the V gene TRBV12-3 or TRBV12-4; D unresolved. There are 17 residues in the CDR3. Trimming removed 2 bases from V and 0 bases from J, with 14 bases in between. CDR3 bases: TGTGCCAGCAGTTTACGTGGCCGATTAAACTCCTACAATGAGCAGTTCTTC. Amino acids: CASSLRGRLNSYNEQFF.

The gene calls are TRBV7-7 and TRBJ2-1; TRBD2 matches at 8 bases. With V trimmed by 2 bases and J by 6 bases, 6 bases remained unmatched. CDR1 SSHAT and CDR2 FNYEAQ come from the germline V gene (reference sequence). The CDR3 sequence is 15 residues long. CDR3 residues: CASSLRQAGVNEQFF. The CDR3 bases are TGTGCCAGCAGCTTACGACAAGCGGGAGTCAATGAGCAGTTCTTC.

This clonotype has a handful of counts. The rearrangement uses TRBV11-2 and TRBJ1-2; D perhaps matches TRBD1 (5 bases). Germline loops: CDR1 SGHAT, CDR2 FQNNGV. Trimming removed 3 bases from V and 7 bases from J, with 18 bases in between. The CDR3 has 15 residues. The CDR3 coding sequence is TGTGCCAGCAGCTTGGATCGGGGGAGCGAAATTGGCTACACCTTC. Its translation: CASSLDRGSEIGYTF.

The chain couples TRBV7-3 to TRBJ2-7, with 11 positions matching TRBD2. V lost 5 bases and J lost 6; bases outside the gene matches: 6. Germline-derived CDR1 and CDR2 are SGHTA and FQGTGA. This CDR3 spans 14 amino acids. The CDR3 is CASSHTSGSTEQYF. CDR3 sequence (DNA): TGTGCCAGCAGCCACACTAGCGGGAGTACCGAGCAGTACTTC.

There are many counts of this clonotype. The rearrangement uses TRBV10-3 and TRBJ2-3, with D uncertain. The ends were cut back, 10 bases at V and 2 bases at J, with 7 bases in the middle. The germline V gene encodes CDR1 ENHRY and CDR2 SYGVKD. CDR3 length: 11 amino acids. CDR3 sequence reads: CATLSTDTQYF. DNA for the CDR3: TGTGCCACTCTATCCACAGATACGCAGTATTTT.

The CDR3 here is CASSPSGSRSYNEQFF. The CDR3 region has the DNA TGTGCCAGCAGCCCTAGCGGGAGCCGCTCCTACAATGAGCAGTTCTTC. This sequence joins TRBV7-9 and TRBJ2-1, with TRBD2 matching over 10 bases. V lost 5 bases, J lost 0 bases, and 4 bases stayed unmatched. The germline V gene encodes CDR1 SEHNR and CDR2 FQNEAQ (reference sequence). The CDR3 has 16 amino acids. Variable domain in full (rest from reference TRBV7-9 and TRBJ2-1): DTGVSQNPRHKITKRGQNVTFRCDPISEHNRLYWYRQTLGQGPEFLTYFQNEAQLEKSRLLSDRFSAERPKGSFSTLEIQRTEQGDSAMYLCASSPSGSRSYNEQFFGPGTRLTVL.

This clonotype showed up just a few times. The chain couples TRBV7-9 to TRBJ2-7; 10 bases are a match to TRBD1. Germline-derived CDR1 and CDR2 are SEHNR and FQNEAQ (reference sequence). V shed 0 bases, J shed 6 bases, and the junction held 2 bases outside the gene matches. CDR3 length equals 14 residues. CDR3 coding DNA: TGTGCCAGCAGCTTAGCGGGACAGGGGTCCGAGCAGTACTTC. It encodes CASSLAGQGSEQYF.

This clonotype was observed a few times. The chain recombines TRBV3-1 with TRBJ2-2, with 12 bases lining up with TRBD2. Per germline, CDR1 LGHDT and CDR2 YNNKEL (reference sequence). The CDR3 length is 16 residues. V shed 4 bases and J 4 bases; nucleotides not matched to a gene: 4. CDR3 sequence reads: CASSRPTSGGTGELFF. CDR3 coding DNA: TGTGCCAGCAGCCGGCCGACTAGCGGGGGCACCGGGGAGCTGTTTTTT.

The CDR3 spells CASSQGTGTNSPLHF. The CDR3 DNA reads TGCGCCAGCAGCCAAGGAACAGGGACCAATTCACCCCTCCACTTT. V gene TRBV4-3 combines with J gene TRBJ1-6, with a weak D call TRBD1 (6 bases). Germline values: CDR1 LGHNA, CDR2 YSLEER. V dropped 1 base and J dropped 7 bases, with 11 bases sitting between them. There are 15 residues in the CDR3.

This clonotype was seen many times. The rearrangement links TRBV7-3 to TRBJ2-1, with D perhaps matching TRBD1 or TRBD2 (5 bases each). Germline CDR1 reads SGHTA; CDR2 reads FQGTGA. This CDR3 has 15 amino acids. Deletions cut 2 bases from V and 7 bases from J, with 15 bases between. CDR3 loop: CASSLGGVGENEQFF. The DNA for the CDR3 is TGTGCCAGCAGCTTAGGTGGGGTAGGGGAGAATGAGCAGTTCTTC.

The chain joins TRBV7-6 to TRBJ2-1; perhaps TRBD1 as D (6 bases). This CDR3 is 14 amino acids long. Germline V gene lookup returns CDR1 SGHVS and CDR2 FNYEAQ. Trimming stripped 1 base from V and 6 bases from J, with 10 bases between. The CDR3 DNA sequence: TGTGCCAGCAGCTTAGACAGGGTGGGCAATGAGCAGTTCTTC. The encoded protein is CASSLDRVGNEQFF.

This sequence joins TRBV19 and TRBJ2-2; 8 nucleotides agree with TRBD1. Trimming removed 6 bases from V and 3 bases from J; junction bases left unmatched: 3. From germline, CDR1 is LNHDA and CDR2 SQIVND (reference sequence). The CDR3 loop spans 14 amino acids. The CDR3 loop is CASRGTGYTGELFF. CDR3 DNA sequence: TGTGCCAGTAGAGGGACAGGATACACCGGGGAGCTGTTTTTT.

The chain carries TRBV7-2 and TRBJ2-1, with D hard to call. The CDR3 has 12 amino acids. Between the trimmed V and J ends, which lost 5 bases and 6 bases, there was a span of 8 bases. From germline, CDR1 is SGHTA and CDR2 FQGNSA. This chain's CDR3 is CASSNYANEQFF. For the CDR3, the DNA is TGTGCCAGCAGCAATTATGCCAATGAGCAGTTCTTC. The full variable domain, with the rest looked up from reference TRBV7-2 and TRBJ2-1, is GAGVSQSPSNKVTEKGKDVELRCDPISGHTALYWYRQSLGQGLEFLIYFQGNSAPDKSGLPSDRFSAERTGGSVSTLTIQRTQQEDSAVYLCASSNYANEQFFGPGTRLTVL.

As to this clonotype: One end of the junction does not line up with germline, which may come from a read error. The rearrangement joins TRBV3-1 to TRBJ1-6, with D unclear. There are 12 residues in the CDR3. Germline CDR1 is LGHDT and CDR2 is YNNKEL (reference sequence). CDR3 region: CASSQDDSSLHF. The CDR3 DNA reads as TGTGCCAGCAGCCAAGATGATTCATCCCTCCACTTT.

Concerning this clonotype itself: A much larger clone lies one base from this, so it may be a read error. The rearrangement uses TRBV29-1 and TRBJ1-2; D is possibly TRBD1 (6 bases). This CDR3 spans 14 amino acids. Trimming pared 6 bases from V and 6 bases from J, leaving 20 bases between. From germline, CDR1 is SQVTM and CDR2 ANQGSEA. The CDR3 loop is CSVLYLQGGHGYTF. For the CDR3, the DNA is TGCAGCGTCCTCTACCTACAGGGAGGCCATGGCTACACCTTC. Supplemented by reference TRBV29-1 and TRBJ1-2, the full variable domain reads SAVISQKPSRDICQRGTSLTIQCQVDSQVTMMFWYRQQPGQSLTLIATANQGSEATYESGFVIDKFPISRPNLTFSTLTVSNMSPEDSSIYLCSVLYLQGGHGYTFGSGTRLTVV.